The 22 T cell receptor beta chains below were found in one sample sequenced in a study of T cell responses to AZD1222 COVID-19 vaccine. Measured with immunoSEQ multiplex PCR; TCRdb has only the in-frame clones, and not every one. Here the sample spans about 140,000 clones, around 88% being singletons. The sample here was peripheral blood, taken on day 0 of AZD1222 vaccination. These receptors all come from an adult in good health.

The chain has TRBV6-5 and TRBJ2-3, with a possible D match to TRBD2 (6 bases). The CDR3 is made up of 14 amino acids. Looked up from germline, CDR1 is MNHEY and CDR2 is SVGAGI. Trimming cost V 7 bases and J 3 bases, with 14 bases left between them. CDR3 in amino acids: CASKIPGETDTQYF. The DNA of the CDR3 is TGTGCCAGCAAAATACCGGGGGAAACAGATACGCAGTATTTT.

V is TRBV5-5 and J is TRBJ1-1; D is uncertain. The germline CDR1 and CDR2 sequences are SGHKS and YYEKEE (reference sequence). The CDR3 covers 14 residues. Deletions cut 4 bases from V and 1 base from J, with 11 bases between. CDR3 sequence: CASSVTSGNTEAFF. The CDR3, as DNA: TGTGCCAGCAGCGTAACATCGGGGAACACTGAAGCTTTCTTT. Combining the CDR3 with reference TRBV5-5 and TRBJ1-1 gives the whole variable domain DAGVTQSPTHLIKTRGQQVTLRCSPISGHKSVSWYQQVLGQGPQFIFQYYEKEERGRGNFPDRFSARQFPNYSSELNVNALLLGDSALYLCASSVTSGNTEAFFGQGTRLTVV.

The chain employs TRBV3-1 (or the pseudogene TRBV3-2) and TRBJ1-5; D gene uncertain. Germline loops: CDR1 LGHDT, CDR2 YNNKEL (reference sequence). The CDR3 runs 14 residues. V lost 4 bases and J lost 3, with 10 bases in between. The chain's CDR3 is CASSLQDVNQPQHF. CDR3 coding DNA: TGTGCCAGCAGCCTCCAGGACGTCAATCAGCCCCAGCATTTT.

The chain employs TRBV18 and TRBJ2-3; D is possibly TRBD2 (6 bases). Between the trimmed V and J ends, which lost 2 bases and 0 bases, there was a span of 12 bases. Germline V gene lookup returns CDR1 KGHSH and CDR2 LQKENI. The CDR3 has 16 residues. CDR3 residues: CASSPIPGTSTDTQYF. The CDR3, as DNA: TGTGCCAGCTCACCAATACCGGGGACTAGCACAGATACGCAGTATTTT.

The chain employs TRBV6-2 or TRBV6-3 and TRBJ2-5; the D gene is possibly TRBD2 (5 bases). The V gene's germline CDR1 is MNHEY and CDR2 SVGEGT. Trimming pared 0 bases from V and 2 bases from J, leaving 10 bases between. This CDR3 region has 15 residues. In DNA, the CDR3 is TGTGCCAGCAGTTACTCAAGAGGGTTTCAAGAGACCCAGTACTTC. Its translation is CASSYSRGFQETQYF.

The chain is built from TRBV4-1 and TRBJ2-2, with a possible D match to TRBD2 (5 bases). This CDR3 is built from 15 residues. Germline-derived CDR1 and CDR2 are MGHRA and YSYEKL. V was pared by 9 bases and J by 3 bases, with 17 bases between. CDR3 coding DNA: TGCGCCAGTCTCCCCGCGCCGCGGGACACCGGGGAGCTGTTTTTT. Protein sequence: CASLPAPRDTGELFF.

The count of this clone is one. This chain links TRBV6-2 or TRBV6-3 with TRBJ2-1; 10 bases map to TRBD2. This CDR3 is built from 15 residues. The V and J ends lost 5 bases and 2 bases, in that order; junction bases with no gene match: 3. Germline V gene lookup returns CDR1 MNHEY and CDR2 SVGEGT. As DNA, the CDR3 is TGTGCCAGCAGTCTAGCGGGAGAAGCCTACAATGAGCAGTTCTTC. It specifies CASSLAGEAYNEQFF.

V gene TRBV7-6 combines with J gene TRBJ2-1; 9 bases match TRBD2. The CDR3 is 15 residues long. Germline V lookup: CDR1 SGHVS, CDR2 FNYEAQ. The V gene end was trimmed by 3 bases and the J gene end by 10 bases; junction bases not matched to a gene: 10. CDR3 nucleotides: TGTGCCAGCAGCTTTGGTATTAGCGGGAGAAACGAGCAGTTCTTC. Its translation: CASSFGISGRNEQFF.

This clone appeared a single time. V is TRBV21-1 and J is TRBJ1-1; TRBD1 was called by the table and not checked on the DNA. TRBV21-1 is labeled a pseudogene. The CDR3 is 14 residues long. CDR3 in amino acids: CASSQDRGGTEAFF. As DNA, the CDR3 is TGTGCCAGCAGCCAGGACAGGGGAGGTACTGAAGCTTTCTTT.

The CDR3 protein is CASRATGAREFF. DNA for the CDR3: TGTGCCAGCAGAGCAACAGGGGCCCGCGAGTTCTTC. The rearrangement uses TRBV12-3 or TRBV12-4 and TRBJ2-1; 7 bases map to TRBD1. Trimming cost V 6 bases and J 14 bases; bases outside gene matches: 10. This CDR3 region has 12 residues.

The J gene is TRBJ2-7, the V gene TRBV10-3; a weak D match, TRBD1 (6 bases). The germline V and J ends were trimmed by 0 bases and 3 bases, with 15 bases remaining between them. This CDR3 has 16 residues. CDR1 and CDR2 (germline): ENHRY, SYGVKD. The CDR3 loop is CAISESVDSINYEQYF. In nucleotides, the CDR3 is TGTGCCATCAGTGAGTCAGTGGACAGCATTAACTACGAGCAGTACTTC.

The CDR3 DNA sequence: TGTGCCAGCTCTCCTAACCACGGGGCCGGCACTGAAGCTTTCTTT. Translating gives CASSPNHGAGTEAFF. This chain uses TRBV18 with TRBJ1-1; perhaps TRBD1 as D (5 bases). The germline gives CDR1 KGHSH, CDR2 LQKENI. Deletions cut 6 bases from V and 4 bases from J, with 18 bases between. This CDR3 is 15 amino acids long.

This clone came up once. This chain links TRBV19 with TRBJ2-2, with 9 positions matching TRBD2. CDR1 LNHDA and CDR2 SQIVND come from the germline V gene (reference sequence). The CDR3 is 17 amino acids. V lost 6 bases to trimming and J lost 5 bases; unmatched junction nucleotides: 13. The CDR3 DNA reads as TGTGCCAGTAGCCCGACCATAGCGGGAGTCCGAACCGGGGAGCTGTTTTTT. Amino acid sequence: CASSPTIAGVRTGELFF.

The chain's CDR3 is CASSRSDSPLHF. The DNA for the CDR3 is TGTGCCAGCAGTCGGTCGGATTCACCCCTCCACTTT. The chain combines TRBV12-3 or TRBV12-4 with TRBJ1-6, with D unclear. Trimming removed 5 bases at V and 8 bases at J, with 7 bases between. CDR3 size: 12 residues.

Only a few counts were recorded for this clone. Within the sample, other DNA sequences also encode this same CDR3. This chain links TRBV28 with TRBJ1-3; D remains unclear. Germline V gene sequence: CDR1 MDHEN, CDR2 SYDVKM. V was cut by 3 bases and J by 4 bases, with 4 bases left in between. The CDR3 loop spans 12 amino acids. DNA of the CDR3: TGTGCCAGCAGTTTCGACGGAAACACCATATATTTT. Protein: CASSFDGNTIYF. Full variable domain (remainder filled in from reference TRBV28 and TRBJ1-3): DVKVTQSSRYLVKRTGEKVFLECVQDMDHENMFWYRQDPGLGLRLIYFSYDVKMKEKGDIPEGYSVSREKKERFSLILESASTNQTSMYLCASSFDGNTIYFGEGSWLTVV.

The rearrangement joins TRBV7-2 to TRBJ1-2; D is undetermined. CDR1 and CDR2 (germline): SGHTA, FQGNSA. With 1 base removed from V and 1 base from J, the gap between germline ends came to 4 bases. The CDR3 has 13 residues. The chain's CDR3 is CASSLVGNYGYTF. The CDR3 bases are TGTGCCAGCAGCTTAGTCGGTAACTATGGCTACACCTTC.

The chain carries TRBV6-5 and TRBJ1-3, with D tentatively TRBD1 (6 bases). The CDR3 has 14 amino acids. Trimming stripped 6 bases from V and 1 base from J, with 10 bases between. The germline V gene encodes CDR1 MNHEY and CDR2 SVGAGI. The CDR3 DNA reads TGTGCCAGCAGGCCACAGGGATCTGGAAACACCATATATTTT. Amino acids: CASRPQGSGNTIYF.

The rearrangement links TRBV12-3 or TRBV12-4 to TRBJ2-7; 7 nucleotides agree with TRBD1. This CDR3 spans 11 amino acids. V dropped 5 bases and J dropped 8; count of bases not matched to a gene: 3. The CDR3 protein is CASSLGQKQYF. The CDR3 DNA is TGTGCCAGCAGTCTGGGACAGAAGCAGTACTTC.

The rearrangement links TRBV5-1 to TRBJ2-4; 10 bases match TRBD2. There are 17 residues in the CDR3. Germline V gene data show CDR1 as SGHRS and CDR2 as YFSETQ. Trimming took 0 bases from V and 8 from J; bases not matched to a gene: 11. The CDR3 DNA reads TGCGCCAGCAGCTTGGTTCCTAGCGGGAGCGGGCGAGACATTCAGTACTTC. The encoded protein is CASSLVPSGSGRDIQYF.

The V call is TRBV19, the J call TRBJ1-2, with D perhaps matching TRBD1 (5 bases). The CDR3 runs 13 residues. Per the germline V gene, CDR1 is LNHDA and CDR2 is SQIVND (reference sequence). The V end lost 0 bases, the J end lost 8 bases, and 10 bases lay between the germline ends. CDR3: CASSIEGVGGYTF. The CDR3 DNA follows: TGTGCCAGTAGTATAGAAGGGGTAGGAGGCTACACCTTC. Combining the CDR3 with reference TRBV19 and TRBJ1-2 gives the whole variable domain DGGITQSPKYLFRKEGQNVTLSCEQNLNHDAMYWYRQDPGQGLRLIYYSQIVNDFQKGDIAEGYSVSREKKESFPLTVTSAQKNPTAFYLCASSIEGVGGYTFGSGTRLTVV.

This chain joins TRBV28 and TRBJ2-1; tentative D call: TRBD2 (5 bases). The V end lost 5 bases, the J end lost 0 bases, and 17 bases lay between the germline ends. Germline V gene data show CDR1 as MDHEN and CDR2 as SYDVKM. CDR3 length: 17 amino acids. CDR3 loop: CASSGGEPLSSYNEQFF. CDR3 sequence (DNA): TGTGCCAGCAGTGGAGGAGAGCCTCTGAGCTCCTACAATGAGCAGTTCTTC.

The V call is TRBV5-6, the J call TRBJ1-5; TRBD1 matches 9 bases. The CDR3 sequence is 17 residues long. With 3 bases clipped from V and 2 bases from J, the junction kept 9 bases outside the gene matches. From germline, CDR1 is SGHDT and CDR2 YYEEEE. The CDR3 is CASSSYRGQVGNQPQHF. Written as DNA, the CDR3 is TGTGCCAGCAGCTCCTACAGGGGGCAAGTCGGCAATCAGCCCCAGCATTTT.